This T cell receptor beta chain came from a study of cytotoxic CD8 clonotypes in ibrutinib-treated CLL. Study-level information: Outcomes included some 24 partial and 2 complete responses; after median around 5.5 years, roughly 14 stayed remitted and around 12 progressed.

This table comes from immunoSEQ multiplex PCR, and its TCRdb copy is limited to in-frame clones, with some not included. This repertoire shows 250,000 to 350,000 clones, around 77% found once; its top ten account for about 5%. As concerns this clone: The antigen remains unidentified.

The V end was cut by 5 bases, the J end by 10 bases, with 14 bases between. The germline CDR1 and CDR2 sequences are MNHEY and SVGAGI. The CDR3 has 12 amino acids. Study-wide results and caveats: Sustained-remission and progressing patients had unequal sampling times. Under therapy, public clonotypes either contracted or stayed stable, and they were uncommon.

The clonotype comes from a human donor with chronic lymphocytic leukemia. Source: PBMCs, taken at disease progression, from a patient treated with ibrutinib. The chain uses TRBV6-5 and TRBJ2-5, with D possibly matching TRBD1 (6 bases). DNA for the CDR3: TGTGCCAGCAGTAGAGACAGGTACTTCCAGTACTTC. The encoded protein is CASSRDRYFQYF.